Sequencing of this T cell receptor (beta chain) was carried out in a study of beta chain features in type 1 diabetes. Overall study results and limits: Shortening of TCRB CDR3s, moderate but significant, appeared in all four CD4+ subsets of Type 1 diabetes patients.

Expressed TCRB transcripts were sequenced, since all the RNA that had been isolated was reverse transcribed. The table came from immunoSEQ multiplex PCR; TCRdb's copy has only in-frame clones and leaves some out. The table has 250,000 or so clones, about 63% seen once; the top ten hold around 0.05%. The CDR3 totals 16 residues. Deletions cut 6 bases from V and 2 bases from J, with 20 bases between. The germline V gene has CDR1 ENHRY and CDR2 SYGVKD. A word on this clone: The antigen is not known.

Sequencing was done on a sample of naive CD4+ T cells from blood. V is TRBV10-3 and J is TRBJ2-7; D unclear. This sequence originates from a man aged 30 to 39 in good health. The CDR3 loop reads CAIRSTLDQDPYEQYF. The CDR3, as DNA: TGTGCCATCAGATCTACTCTAGATCAAGACCCCTACGAGCAGTACTTC.